These 32 T cell receptor beta chains were sequenced from one sample in a study of CD8+CD57+ T cells in acquired aplastic anemia. It was genomic DNA that served as the template for profiling TCR beta VDJ and CDR3. TCRdb independently ran MiXCR on the reads; one entry per CDR3 protein. The table shows hundreds of thousands of distinct CDR3 sequences, with 55% to 60% occurring only once. The sequenced sample consisted of sorted CD4+, CD8+, or CD8+CD57+ T cells (not recorded which) from PBMCs. These receptors were taken from a human donor with severe aplastic anemia or a healthy control (not recorded which).

This clonotype has a count of ten or more. The chain carries TRBV9 and TRBJ1-1, with 10 bases aligning to TRBD1. In germline, CDR1 is SGDLS, CDR2 YYNGEE. The CDR3 runs to 15 residues. The junction had 8 bases not matched to a gene; V was cut back by 5 bases and J by 4 bases. The CDR3 sequence is CASRPSTGGFTEAFF. CDR3 coding DNA: TGTGCCAGCAGACCCTCGACAGGGGGCTTCACTGAAGCTTTCTTT. Filled out from reference TRBV9 and TRBJ1-1, the complete variable domain reads DSGVTQTPKHLITATGQRVTLRCSPRSGDLSVYWYQQSLDQGLQFLIQYYNGEERAKGNILERFSAQQFPDLHSELNLSSLELGDSALYFCASRPSTGGFTEAFFGQGTRLTVV.

This clonotype was counted a few times. The CDR3 sequence: CASSPSGGDNEQFF. In DNA form, the CDR3 reads TGCGCCAGCAGCCCTAGCGGGGGGGACAATGAGCAGTTCTTC. V is TRBV4-1 and J is TRBJ2-1; 12 nucleotides line up with TRBD2. This CDR3 has 14 amino acids. Per the germline V gene, CDR1 is MGHRA and CDR2 is YSYEKL. V was pared by 4 bases and J by 5 bases, with 0 bases of the junction left unmatched.

The chain uses TRBV15 and TRBJ1-6, with D perhaps TRBD1 (5 bases). CDR3 length: 16 amino acids. Germline CDR1 LNHNV, CDR2 YYDKDF (reference sequence). The V and J ends lost 1 base and 4 bases respectively, with 11 bases between them. The CDR3: CATSRVGAGYNSPLHF. Here the CDR3 DNA reads TGTGCCACCAGCAGAGTTGGGGCGGGTTATAATTCACCCCTCCACTTT.

As to this clonotype: The junction departs from germline at one end; a sequencing error may be responsible. The J gene is TRBJ2-7, the V gene TRBV5-1, with D perhaps TRBD1 or TRBD2 (6 bases each). Germline V gives CDR1 SGHRS, CDR2 YFSETQ. The CDR3 runs to 15 residues. CDR3 loop: CASSEKGGSSYEQYF. The CDR3 DNA is TGTGCCAGCAGTGAAAAGGGGGGAAGCTCCTACGAGCAGTACTTC.

The chain employs TRBV7-8 and TRBJ2-5, with 7 bases identical to TRBD1. V shed 5 bases and J 11 bases; nucleotides not matched to a gene: 8. Germline lookup yields CDR1 SGHVS and CDR2 FQNEAQ. CDR3 length: 12 residues. CDR3 amino acids: CASSPDRSQQYF. The CDR3 coding sequence is TGTGCCAGCAGCCCGGACAGGTCGCAACAGTACTTC.

CDR3 sequence reads: CSVAGLAGSYNEQFF. In DNA form, the CDR3 reads TGCAGTGTTGCCGGACTAGCGGGGTCCTACAATGAGCAGTTCTTC. This chain links TRBV20-1 with TRBJ2-1; 12 bases are shared with TRBD2. The V segment lost 7 bases and the J segment 1 base; nucleotides outside the gene matches: 5. CDR3 length: 15 residues. CDR1 is DFQATT and CDR2 is SNEGSKA in the germline V gene (reference sequence).

In its sample, this clonotype was seen once. The chain carries TRBV6-1 and TRBJ1-6, with TRBD1 matching 7 bases. The CDR3 has 14 residues. The V gene's germline CDR1 is MNHNS and CDR2 SASEGT. The V gene end was trimmed by 4 bases and the J gene end by 6 bases; junction bases not matched to a gene: 3. The CDR3 loop is CASSGAGGNSPLHF. The CDR3 DNA reads as TGTGCCAGCAGTGGGGCAGGGGGTAATTCACCCCTCCACTTT.

The chain is built from TRBV6-5 and TRBJ2-2, with 10 bases aligning to TRBD1. The CDR3 is made up of 14 amino acids. The germline V gene has CDR1 MNHEY and CDR2 SVGAGI. After removal of 7 bases from V and 4 bases from J, the junction contained 3 bases not matched to a gene. CDR3 in amino acids: CASTRDRGTGELFF. DNA for the CDR3: TGTGCCAGCACCCGGGACAGGGGCACCGGGGAGCTGTTTTTT.

The rearrangement uses TRBV6-6 and TRBJ1-2; D gene ambiguous. This CDR3 region has 17 residues. V was clipped by 8 bases and J by 4 bases, with 26 bases between them. The germline V gene has CDR1 MNHNY and CDR2 SVGAGI (reference sequence). The CDR3 here is CASYPHSGSGEPYGYTF. CDR3 DNA: TGTGCCAGCTATCCCCATTCTGGGTCCGGGGAACCCTATGGCTACACCTTC.

The sample holds many counts of this clonotype. The rearrangement joins TRBV5-1 to TRBJ1-1; TRBD1 is a possible D gene (6 bases). The V end was cut by 9 bases, the J end by 1 base, with 13 bases between. Germline values: CDR1 SGHRS, CDR2 YFSETQ. The CDR3 is 13 amino acids. CDR3 loop: CATSWGQNTEAFF. CDR3 in DNA: TGCGCCACCTCCTGGGGACAGAACACTGAAGCTTTCTTT.

The chain is built from TRBV14 and TRBJ2-3; 12 nucleotides agree with TRBD2. Germline V gene lookup returns CDR1 SGHDN and CDR2 FVKESK. This CDR3 contains 16 residues. Unmatched junction bases numbered 5, after V lost 2 bases and J lost 5 bases. The CDR3 protein is CASSQPGLAGRDTQYF. CDR3 nucleotides: TGTGCCAGCAGCCAACCCGGACTAGCGGGAAGAGATACGCAGTATTTT.

This clonotype was recorded many times. The gene calls are TRBV4-2 and TRBJ2-5; D call uncertain. The germline gives CDR1 LGHNA, CDR2 YNFKEQ. The CDR3 spans 13 residues. V gave up 2 bases and J gave up 1 base, with 5 bases separating them. CDR3 nucleotide sequence: TGTGCCAGCAGCCAATCTGTCCAAGAGACCCAGTACTTC. Translating it yields CASSQSVQETQYF.

This clonotype was picked up many times. The rearrangement links TRBV3-1 to TRBJ2-7, with 9 bases matching TRBD1. Germline trimming cut 2 bases from V and 6 bases from J; bases unmatched to any gene: 8. This CDR3 region has 15 residues. The germline CDR1 and CDR2 sequences are LGHDT and YNNKEL (reference sequence). CDR3 region: CASSQRTGAGTEQYF. Here the CDR3 DNA reads TGTGCCAGCAGCCAAAGGACAGGGGCCGGGACCGAGCAGTACTTC.

This clonotype was seen repeatedly, ten times or more. The chain is built from TRBV2 and TRBJ1-5; a possible D gene is TRBD1 (5 bases). Germline V gene sequence: CDR1 SNHLY, CDR2 FYNNEI. The V gene lost 4 bases and the J gene lost 6 bases, with 10 bases spanning the gap. The CDR3 contains 13 residues. In DNA form, the CDR3 reads TGTGCCAGCAGTGGTCCGGGGGTTCAGCCCCAGCATTTT. Its protein is CASSGPGVQPQHF.

This chain uses TRBV7-9 with TRBJ1-1, with no clear D. Trimming stripped 2 bases from V and 5 bases from J, with 9 bases between. The CDR3 contains 13 residues. CDR1 and CDR2 from the germline V gene are SEHNR and FQNEAQ (reference sequence). DNA for the CDR3: TGTGCCAGCAGCTTAACGGTAGCGACTGAAGCTTTCTTT. Residues: CASSLTVATEAFF.

The rearrangement links TRBV7-3 to TRBJ2-1, with D possibly being TRBD1 (5 bases). The CDR3 contains 16 residues. V lost 3 bases, J lost 0 bases, and 12 bases lay in between. CDR1 and CDR2 (germline): SGHTA, FQGTGA. The CDR3, as DNA: TGTGCCAGCAGCTTGGGGCCTGGGGCCTCCTACAATGAGCAGTTCTTC. Its protein product is CASSLGPGASYNEQFF.

The chain joins TRBV7-2 to TRBJ2-7, with 7 nucleotides matching TRBD2. The germline gives CDR1 SGHTA, CDR2 FQGNSA. This CDR3 comprises 17 residues. V gave up 2 bases and J gave up 0 bases; unmatched junction bases: 10. The CDR3 DNA reads TGTGCCAGCAGCTTATATTATAGCGGGTCCAGCTCCTACGAGCAGTACTTC. This sequence encodes CASSLYYSGSSSYEQYF.

The chain joins TRBV5-1 to TRBJ2-7; weak D call: TRBD1 (6 bases). The germline V gene encodes CDR1 SGHRS and CDR2 YFSETQ. CDR3 length equals 14 residues. V gave up 0 bases and J gave up 1 base, with 8 bases separating them. The CDR3 DNA sequence: TGCGCCAGCAGCTTGGTAGGACAGTCCTACGAGCAGTACTTC. Translation gives CASSLVGQSYEQYF.

This clonotype has only a few counts. V gene TRBV7-9 combines with J gene TRBJ1-6; D is undetermined. The CDR3 totals 14 residues. V was clipped by 5 bases and J by 11 bases, with 16 bases between them. CDR1 is SEHNR and CDR2 is FQNEAQ in the germline V gene (reference sequence). The CDR3 bases are TGTGCCAGCAGCAGGTCCTCCGGGGAGCCACCCCTCCACTTT. Translated: CASSRSSGEPPLHF.

This chain connects TRBV19 to TRBJ2-1; weak D call: TRBD2 (6 bases). Germline V gene sequence: CDR1 LNHDA, CDR2 SQIVND (reference sequence). This CDR3 region has 14 residues. V lost 0 bases to trimming and J lost 5 bases, with 8 bases between them. Written as DNA, the CDR3 is TGTGCCAGTAGTATAGACCCTAGCGACAATGAGCAGTTCTTC. Amino acid sequence: CASSIDPSDNEQFF. The full variable domain, completed using reference TRBV19 and TRBJ2-1, is DGGITQSPKYLFRKEGQNVTLSCEQNLNHDAMYWYRQDPGQGLRLIYYSQIVNDFQKGDIAEGYSVSREKKESFPLTVTSAQKNPTAFYLCASSIDPSDNEQFFGPGTRLTVL.

Turning to this clonotype: One end of the junction fails to match germline, which may point to a read error. The chain is built from TRBV2 and TRBJ2-5; D is uncertain. This CDR3 has 11 residues. CDR1 is SNHLY and CDR2 is FYNNEI in the germline V gene. The CDR3 loop reads CASRYQGTQYF. CDR3 bases: TGTGCCAGCAGGTATCAAGGGACCCAGTACTTC.

This clonotype was picked up many times. V and J are TRBV7-8 and TRBJ2-3, with 10 bases lining up with TRBD2. The CDR3 is made up of 16 amino acids. Germline CDR1 SGHVS, CDR2 FQNEAQ. V lost 5 bases and J lost 6; bases outside the gene matches: 11. CDR3 DNA: TGTGCCAGCAGCCCCACTCTAGCGGGGGACCTTGATACGCAGTATTTT. This translates into CASSPTLAGDLDTQYF.

The rearrangement joins TRBV27 to TRBJ2-5; 8 nucleotides agree with TRBD1. The length of the CDR3 is 15 residues. The germline V gene encodes CDR1 MNHEY and CDR2 SMNVEV (reference sequence). V shed 2 bases and J 2 bases; nucleotides not matched to a gene: 4. The CDR3 sequence is CASSLRDRSQETQYF. In DNA form, the CDR3 reads TGTGCCAGCAGTTTAAGGGACAGGAGTCAAGAGACCCAGTACTTC.

This clonotype came up many times. The V and J genes are TRBV9 and TRBJ2-5; 7 nucleotides agree with TRBD1. The V gene end was trimmed by 4 bases and the J gene end by 8 bases; junction bases not matched to a gene: 11. In germline, CDR1 is SGDLS, CDR2 YYNGEE. CDR3 length: 14 amino acids. CDR3: CASSPGRGIVTQYF. The CDR3 nucleotides read TGTGCCAGCAGCCCGGGCAGGGGGATAGTTACCCAGTACTTC.

This clonotype was found a few times. The chain employs TRBV20-1 and TRBJ2-5, with 7 bases that match TRBD1. CDR1 is DFQATT, CDR2 SNEGSKA, per germline (reference sequence). CDR3 length: 13 amino acids. J gave up 1 base and V 2 bases, and 1 base lay outside the gene matches. CDR3 region: CSARRDSQETQYF. CDR3 sequence (DNA): TGCAGTGCTAGACGGGACAGCCAAGAGACCCAGTACTTC.

This clonotype has only a few counts. The rearrangement joins TRBV28 to TRBJ1-2; 8 bases are shared with TRBD1. V shed 0 bases, J shed 4 bases, and the junction held 10 bases outside the gene matches. The CDR3 contains 17 residues. The V gene's germline CDR1 is MDHEN and CDR2 SYDVKM. CDR3 nucleotides: TGTGCCAGCAGTTTATGGGGGACAGGACAAAGTCTCTATGGCTACACCTTC. It translates to CASSLWGTGQSLYGYTF.

The table lists this clonotype with many counts. The chain uses TRBV20-1 and TRBJ1-5; D unresolved. V was pared by 6 bases and J by 3 bases, with 12 bases between. Per germline, CDR1 DFQATT and CDR2 SNEGSKA (reference sequence). The CDR3 extends over 13 amino acids. The CDR3 region is CSAVGGFNQPQHF. The CDR3 DNA reads TGCAGTGCCGTAGGCGGTTTCAATCAGCCCCAGCATTTT.

The rearrangement joins TRBV20-1 to TRBJ1-1; weak D call: TRBD1 (6 bases). V lost 0 bases, J lost 3 bases, and 11 bases lay in between. This CDR3 has 14 amino acids. Germline values: CDR1 DFQATT, CDR2 SNEGSKA (reference sequence). The CDR3 DNA reads as TGCAGTGCTAGAGAAGACGCAGGGGACACTGAAGCTTTCTTT. This encodes CSAREDAGDTEAFF.

The CDR3 sequence is CASGQGDRPQHF. The CDR3 nucleotides are TGTGCCAGCGGACAGGGCGATCGGCCCCAGCATTTT. The chain links TRBV3-1 to TRBJ1-5; 8 bases are shared with TRBD1. V trimming: 8 bases; J trimming: 9 bases; junction bases outside the gene matches: 6. The CDR3 is made up of 12 amino acids. Germline V CDR1 and CDR2: LGHDT, YNNKEL (reference sequence).

The chain links TRBV29-1 to TRBJ2-2; D uncertain. The CDR3 has 12 residues. V shed 4 bases and J shed 1 base, with 4 bases lying between them. CDR1 and CDR2 (germline): SQVTM, ANQGSEA. CDR3 loop: CSVVRNTGELFF. The CDR3 coding sequence is TGCAGCGTTGTCAGGAACACCGGGGAGCTGTTTTTT.

This chain links TRBV20-1 with TRBJ2-7; 10 bases align to TRBD1. Germline CDR1 and CDR2: DFQATT and SNEGSKA (reference sequence). Trimming cost V 0 bases and J 2 bases; bases outside gene matches: 4. The CDR3 is 15 residues long. The CDR3 region has the DNA TGCAGTGCTAGAGATGCGGGACAGGGGACCTACGAGCAGTACTTC. The encoded protein is CSARDAGQGTYEQYF.

This clonotype has a count of ten or more. The chain recombines TRBV7-8 with TRBJ1-1; D is undetermined. Germline-derived CDR1 and CDR2 are SGHVS and FQNEAQ. Trimming stripped 1 base from V and 5 bases from J, with 11 bases between. This CDR3 is built from 14 residues. The DNA for the CDR3 is TGTGCCAGCAGCTTAGTTCTTATCGGAACTGAAGCTTTCTTT. Residues: CASSLVLIGTEAFF.